Shown below are 5 T cell receptor beta chains from a single sample sequenced in a study of blood T cell repertoires in COVID-19. Some clones are missing from TCRdb's copy, which holds only in-frame ones; the method was immunoSEQ multiplex PCR. The table has 160,000 or so clones, approximately 87% seen once. What was sequenced was peripheral blood. These receptors all stem from a woman between 70 and 85 years old with acute or convalescent COVID-19.

The chain recombines TRBV5-1 with TRBJ1-2; 8 positions match TRBD1. From germline, CDR1 is SGHRS and CDR2 YFSETQ. CDR3 length: 13 amino acids. V was clipped by 0 bases and J by 8 bases; unmatched bases: 3. For the CDR3, the DNA is TGCGCCAGCAGCTTGGGTACAGGGGGAGGCTACACCTTC. This sequence encodes CASSLGTGGGYTF.

The chain links TRBV5-1 to TRBJ2-1; D call uncertain. Germline lookup yields CDR1 SGHRS and CDR2 YFSETQ. This CDR3 contains 11 residues. V lost 2 bases and J 7 bases, leaving 4 bases between the germline ends. The CDR3 DNA reads as TGCGCCAGCAGCTTTGCGAATGAGCAGTTCTTC. Encoded protein: CASSFANEQFF. Full variable domain (missing parts from reference TRBV5-1 and TRBJ2-1): KAGVTQTPRYLIKTRGQQVTLSCSPISGHRSVSWYQQTPGQGLQFLFEYFSETQRNKGNFPGRFSGRQFSNSRSEMNVSTLELGDSALYLCASSFANEQFFGPGTRLTVL.

For this clone: Other nucleotide sequences from this sample produce the same CDR3. J is TRBJ1-2 and V is TRBV12-3 or TRBV12-4; D call uncertain. Trimming removed 6 bases from V and 1 base from J, with 9 bases in between. The CDR3 has 13 residues. The CDR3 sequence: CASRGGSNYGYTF. CDR3 nucleotides: TGTGCCAGCAGGGGAGGAAGTAACTATGGCTACACCTTC.

This clone was detected once. V gene TRBV30 combines with J gene TRBJ1-1, with TRBD1 matching over 7 bases. CDR1 is GTSNPN, CDR2 SVGIG, per germline (reference sequence). V lost 3 bases to trimming and J lost 3 bases; unmatched junction nucleotides: 4. The CDR3 has 13 amino acids. CDR3 nucleotide sequence: TGTGCCTGGAGCACCAGGGGGGACACTGAAGCTTTCTTT. It translates to CAWSTRGDTEAFF.

V gene TRBV7-9 combines with J gene TRBJ2-5; D not certain. Trimming cost V 3 bases and J 2 bases, with 10 bases left between them. This CDR3 spans 14 amino acids. Germline-derived CDR1 and CDR2 are SEHNR and FQNEAQ (reference sequence). CDR3 sequence (DNA): TGTGCCAGCAGCTTCAGACAAAATCAAGAGACCCAGTACTTC. It is translated as CASSFRQNQETQYF.